This TCR beta chain is drawn from a study of CD8 T cell repertoires and HIV-1 epitope variants (dated by TCRdb to the early 2020s). Context from the whole study: T cells were stimulated in separate culture wells with each of twenty-five peptides representing autologous and known Gag and Nef epitope variants. Among the control conditions were a peptide pool of CMV, EBV and flu, the Ebola AY9 epitope serving as a negative control, and a well with no peptide. The epitopes tested covered three Gag epitope families plus Nef HW9 and YT9. T cells were enriched using the EasySep Human T Cell Enrichment Kit and then co-cultured with an equal number of autologous T cell-negative cells acting as antigen-presenting cells. Cultures ran for around ten days in IMDM with gentamicin, with half-media changes on days 3 and 7 adding IL-2, IL-7 and IL-15. An aliquot of 1M T cells was saved as an uncultured baseline condition, separate from the roughly 80 T cell cultures. A total of around 80 T cell cultures were run, with each culture condition performed in triplicate except for one peptide, which was performed in duplicate. Overall results and qualifications from the work: Eight to ten antigen-specific TCR beta clonotypes were identified, and about 6 of them appeared cross-reactive for autologous or known escape epitope variants. A few clonotypes recognized the Nef KF9 family and one clonotype recognized the HW9 family, while no responses were seen to the TAALDMSHF plasma variant. Only TCR beta chains were identified by the assay, and proliferation to antigen, not T cell function or cytokine profile, was indicated.

Concerning this clone itself: Its recognized antigen is unknown. One base away there is no much larger clone; base qualities are not given.

Sequencing of TCR beta CDR3 regions was performed at survey depth on the immunoSEQ platform. The QIAamp DNA micro kit was used to extract genomic DNA from every cultured and uncultured CD8+ T cell population. Per the original workflow: Samples with fewer than 5,000 productive reads were excluded, resulting in the removal of about 6% of the 75 HIV peptide-stimulated cultures. Sequences were trimmed to CDR3 by a MANAFEST web app, and nonproductive sequences, CDR3s under 5 amino acids, and sequences not starting with C or ending with F/W were removed. Clonotypes were classified as antigen-specific only if expansion was observed in at least 2 of 3 replicates versus the no-peptide control at FDR 0.01, only within one epitope family. A specific clonotype also had to show a frequency at least fivefold higher than in wells stimulated with peptides from other epitope families. Drawn from immuneACCESS, this table holds only the in-frame rearrangements with V and J called that TCRdb kept. Clones are partly lost; checked studies trace under half to an unresolved V gene and leave the rest unexplained. V and J calls and clone size are as listed in that table; D and trimming were resolved from the DNA. The sample contains approximately 4,900 clones, approximately 66% of them found a single time. 43% of the sample is taken by the ten largest.

The EasySep Human CD8+ T Cell Enrichment Kit was used on day 10 to isolate CD8+ T cells from every culture. The CDR3 sequence holds 15 residues, the cysteine and phenylalanine included. CDR3 DNA is the only sequence kept; it has 45 bases, read in frame from the first base. The germline V gene sets CDR1 to SGHNT and CDR2 to YENEEA. V sheds 5 bases and J sheds 5 bases, leaving 17 bases between their ends. The receptor was derived from a male donor with HIV. Sequenced: cultured CD8+ T cells derived from PBMCs. The rearrangement joined TRBV11-3 to TRBJ2-3; the D gene is perhaps TRBD2, on 5 matching bases. Read as DNA, the sequence is TGTGCCAGCAGCCGAAGAGAGGGAGTGGGAGATACGCAGTATTTT. It is translated as CASSRREGVGDTQYF.